This T cell receptor (beta chain) derives from a study of CD8 T cells in ankylosing spondylitis. Study results and caveats: Within ankylosing spondylitis blood, a TCR beta motif made up of seven to nine highly homologous variants appeared to be characteristic.

Germline V CDR1 and CDR2: SGHRS, YFSETQ. Germline trimming cut 1 base from V and 4 bases from J; bases unmatched to any gene: 5. The CDR3 extends over 15 amino acids. As for this clonotype: Its antigen is unknown.

As the method for making TCR beta libraries, quantitative 5'-RACE with molecular barcodes was used. TCRdb reprocessed the 5' RACE reads with MiXCR, giving one entry per CDR3 protein. This sample has 670,000 or so distinct CDR3 sequences, with 15% to 20% found just once. This sequence joins TRBV5-1 and TRBJ2-3; TRBD2 matches 8 bases. Sample: blood, either unsorted or a sorted T cell fraction (not recorded which). This sequence was found in a male donor with ankylosing spondylitis. CDR3 in DNA: TGCGCCAGCAGCTTGAAAGCGGGAGTGGCAGATACGCAGTATTTT. Encoded protein: CASSLKAGVADTQYF.